This is a list of T cell receptor beta chains from one sample in a study of radiation and T cells in renal cell carcinoma. Profiled with immunoSEQ multiplex PCR; TCRdb holds only in-frame clones, not every one. The repertoire holds approximately 23,000 clones, with around 49% as singletons. Specimen: tumor tissue, collected from a patient whose treatment included radiotherapy and nephrectomy. The source of these receptors is a woman aged 45-60 years with renal cell carcinoma. The CDR3 runs from the conserved cysteine through the conserved F or W. A D gene is named only where the DNA matches it firmly.

D gene	V gene	J gene	CDR3 protein
NA	TRBV25-1	TRBJ1-6	CASSPADINSPLHF
NA	TRBV7-9	TRBJ2-1	CASSPQGFSYNEQFF
NA	TRBV29-1	TRBJ1-2	CSVDQAANYGYTF
NA	TRBV1	TRBJ1-1	CTSTLDRYTEAFF
NA	TRBV7-2	TRBJ2-3	CASSFLDTQYF
NA	TRBV18	TRBJ2-1	CASSPRPGEPNEQFF
NA	TRBV18	TRBJ1-2	CASYRPGRAYGYTF
NA	TRBV5-6	TRBJ2-7	CASSLEARIYEQYF
TRBD1	TRBV14	TRBJ1-2	CASSRRRVGQSGTANYGYTF
TRBD1	TRBV11-2	TRBJ1-2	CASSLDGTGGNYGYTF
NA	TRBV20-1	TRBJ2-1	CSARGGNEQFF
NA	TRBV11-2	TRBJ2-7	CASSLDPTGLYEQYF
NA	TRBV7-9	TRBJ1-2	CASSLGQGYGYTF
NA	TRBV19	TRBJ1-4	CASSIGITNEKLFF
TRBD2	TRBV7-9	TRBJ2-3	CASSRLSGGTTDTQYF
TRBD1	TRBV30	TRBJ2-7	CAWSGPLTGSYEQYF
NA	TRBV7-8	TRBJ2-5	CASTYVVGDQETQYF
TRBD1	TRBV6-5	TRBJ2-3	CASSPDRVKDTQYF
NA	TRBV5-1	TRBJ1-1	CASSLADSMNTEAFF
TRBD2	TRBV9	TRBJ2-1	CASSTRSGGTNEQFF
TRBD1	TRBV5-1	TRBJ1-2	CASSRGTGETYGYTF
NA	TRBV13	TRBJ1-1	CASSLVANTENTEAFF
NA	TRBV7-3	TRBJ2-1	CASSLILSSYNEQFF
NA	TRBV5-5	TRBJ2-7	CASSLSMGSPYEQYF
NA	TRBV5-6	TRBJ1-4	CASRARAAEKLFF
NA	TRBV7-2	TRBJ2-5	CASSLGRADKETQYF
NA	TRBV2	TRBJ2-3	CASSWTEPSTDTQYF